This T cell receptor (beta chain) derives from a study of shared clonotypes between healthy human individuals. Whole-study findings and limits: For naive CD4 cells, roughly 5% of clonotypes were shared across a handful of donors.

This CDR3 has 20 amino acids. Per the germline V gene, CDR1 is SGHNT and CDR2 is YENEEA. V gave up 4 bases and J gave up 4 bases; unmatched junction bases: 17. As defined, naive CD8 cells were CD45RO-negative and positively selected for CCR7, with terminally differentiated effector memory CD45RA+ cells excluded. Free of recent acute infections or vaccinations, the donors were healthy HIV-negative adults. On this clone itself: What it recognizes is unknown.

Data came from immunoSEQ multiplex PCR; TCRdb stores just in-frame clones and leaves some out. Of about 1.9 million clones in the sample, around 93% are singletons; the top ten hold approximately 1.6%. The V gene is TRBV11-3, the J gene TRBJ2-3; 13 nucleotides line up with TRBD2. The material sequenced was naive CD8+ T cells from PBMCs. The TCR sequence derives from a man in his late teens or twenties in good health. Some clones in this sample may be carry-over from other donors' samples. CDR3 amino acids: CASSSGRRGLAGKPPDTQYF. The CDR3 nucleotides are TGTGCCAGCAGCTCAGGAAGGAGGGGACTAGCGGGAAAACCTCCAGATACGCAGTATTTT.